This TCR beta chain was captured by sequencing in a study of T cells and Merkel cell carcinoma outcomes. Some clones are missing from TCRdb's copy, which holds only in-frame ones; the method was immunoSEQ multiplex PCR. This table holds 4,000 to 5,500 clones, around 83% found once. Points on this clone: The antigen remains undetermined.

V was pared by 2 bases and J by 8 bases, with 7 bases between. Germline loops: CDR1 SGHTS, CDR2 YDEGEE. The CDR3 loop spans 12 amino acids. Study-wide results and caveats: In Merkel cell carcinoma, repertoire and T-cell density reportedly predicted outcomes.

This sequence was found in a human donor with Merkel cell carcinoma. The sample was tumor tissue from Merkel cell carcinoma. The genes are TRBV5-8 and TRBJ1-4, with a possible D match to TRBD1 (5 bases). CDR3 sequence: CASSFREEKLFF. CDR3 DNA: TGTGCCAGCAGCTTCAGGGAAGAAAAACTGTTTTTT. The entire variable domain, with the rest obtained from reference TRBV5-8 and TRBJ1-4, is as follows: EAGVTQSPTHLIKTRGQQATLRCSPISGHTSVYWYQQALGLGLQFLLWYDEGEERNRGNFPPRFSGRQFPNYSSELNVNALELEDSALYLCASSFREEKLFFGSGTQLSVL.